These T cell receptor beta chains were read from a single sample in a study of control samples from healthy donors and cancer patients. The assay was immunoSEQ multiplex PCR, and TCRdb's table has in-frame clones only and misses some. In the table there are 95,000 to 150,000 clones, roughly nine tenths of which are singletons. Input material: blood. All receptors come from a woman aged 18-30 years in good health. Each CDR3 is given with its conserved first and last residue. D genes are given only for firm matches. A clone size is listed for some rows: how often the clone was seen (once, few, many), or a class if it is expanded.

v_call	d_call	j_call	clone_size	cdr3_aa	cdr3_nt
TRBV4-3	TRBD2	TRBJ2-1	NA	CASSGATGTSFNEQFF	TGCGCCAGCAGTGGCGCGACCGGGACTAGCTTTAATGAGCAGTTCTTC
TRBV28	NA	TRBJ1-5	NA	CASSSWGRWQPQHF	TGTGCCAGCAGTTCATGGGGGCGGTGGCAGCCCCAGCATTTT
TRBV6-4	NA	TRBJ1-6	NA	CASSKGFGNSPLHF	TGTGCCAGCAGTAAAGGGTTCGGTAATTCACCCCTCCACTTT
TRBV4-2	TRBD1	TRBJ2-7	NA	CASSQDLRGPYEQYF	TGTGCCAGCAGCCAAGATCTCAGGGGGCCATACGAGCAGTACTTC
TRBV4-3	NA	TRBJ2-4	NA	CASSHDWHWTLKNIQYF	TGCGCCAGCAGCCACGATTGGCATTGGACTTTGAAAAACATTCAGTACTTC
TRBV28	NA	TRBJ1-1	NA	CASSLSQNGNTEAFF	TGTGCCAGCAGTTTGTCGCAAAATGGGAACACTGAAGCTTTCTTT
TRBV21-1	NA	TRBJ1-5	NA	CASSIWDREVDQPQHF	TGTGCCAGCAGCATCTGGGACAGGGAAGTCGATCAGCCCCAGCATTTT
TRBV6-5	TRBD1	TRBJ1-2	NA	CASSYGGTGGHGYTF	TGTGCCAGCAGTTACGGCGGGACAGGGGGCCATGGCTACACCTTC
TRBV4-3	TRBD1	TRBJ1-2	NA	CASSQEYSDRGRFGYTF	TGCGCCAGCAGCCAAGAATATTCGGACAGGGGGCGATTTGGCTACACCTTC
TRBV4-2	NA	TRBJ2-3	NA	CASSQDLQWDPGTDTQYF	TGTGCCAGCAGCCAAGACCTGCAGTGGGACCCCGGGACAGATACGCAGTATTTT
TRBV6-2/TRBV6-3	NA	TRBJ1-5	NA	CASSYVGLQPQHF	TGTGCCAGCAGTTACGTCGGCTTGCAGCCCCAGCATTTT
TRBV2	NA	TRBJ2-2	NA	CASSAGHPTGELFF	TGTGCCAGCAGCGCGGGACACCCCACCGGGGAGCTGTTTTTT
TRBV27	NA	TRBJ1-1	NA	CASSSGNSRAFF	TGTGCCAGCAGTTCCGGAAACTCCAGGGCTTTCTTT
TRBV18	TRBD1	TRBJ2-2	NA	CASSRPTGGNTGELFF	TGTGCCAGCTCACGACCGACAGGGGGAAACACCGGGGAGCTGTTTTTT
TRBV4-3	NA	TRBJ2-7	NA	CASSLTLSGAYEQYF	TGCGCCAGCAGCCTTACACTCTCCGGGGCCTACGAGCAGTACTTC
TRBV9	NA	TRBJ2-7	NA	CASSATGDRSYEQYF	TGTGCCAGCAGCGCAACGGGAGACAGATCCTACGAGCAGTACTTC
TRBV7-2	TRBD2	TRBJ2-2	NA	CASSLLGTSGSLGELFF	TGTGCCAGCAGCTTATTGGGGACTAGCGGGAGTTTGGGGGAGCTGTTTTTT
TRBV13	TRBD2	TRBJ2-3	NA	CASSLGGLATADTQYF	TGTGCCAGCAGCTTAGGAGGACTAGCAACCGCAGATACGCAGTATTTT
TRBV6-5	TRBD1	TRBJ2-3	NA	CASSPLTGGTDTQYF	TGTGCCAGCAGTCCACTAACAGGGGGCACAGATACGCAGTATTTT
TRBV7-9	NA	TRBJ1-2	NA	CASSPLGSDSYGYTF	TGTGCCAGCAGCCCGTTGGGCTCGGATAGCTATGGCTACACCTTC
TRBV24-1	NA	TRBJ1-5	NA	CATSDANRGDNQPQHF	TGTGCCACCAGTGACGCAAATAGAGGGGACAATCAGCCCCAGCATTTT
TRBV19	TRBD1	TRBJ1-5	NA	CASSIDDRGARQPQHF	TGTGCCAGTAGTATAGACGACAGGGGCGCTAGACAGCCCCAGCATTTT
TRBV18	NA	TRBJ2-7	NA	CASSTRQAGYEQYF	TGTGCCAGCTCAACTAGACAGGCTGGCTACGAGCAGTACTTC
TRBV5-5	NA	TRBJ2-5	once	CASSSVGQETQYF	TGTGCCAGCAGCTCGGTGGGCCAAGAGACCCAGTACTTC
TRBV24-1	NA	TRBJ1-1	NA	CATTAGLNTEAFF	TGTGCCACCACCGCAGGACTCAACACTGAAGCTTTCTTT
TRBV28	TRBD2	TRBJ2-2	NA	CASSSGRIIGELFF	TGTGCCAGCAGCTCCGGGAGGATTATAGGGGAGCTGTTTTTT
TRBV4-1	TRBD2	TRBJ2-2	NA	CASSPREDAGELFF	TGCGCCAGCAGCCCCCGGGAGGACGCCGGGGAGCTGTTTTTT
TRBV15	TRBD2	TRBJ2-7	NA	CATSRDPRTSGRSSYEQYF	TGTGCCACCAGCAGAGATCCCCGGACTAGCGGGAGGAGCTCCTACGAGCAGTACTTC
TRBV7-9	NA	TRBJ2-7	NA	CASSAGTSSYEQYF	TGTGCCAGCAGCGCCGGGACATCCTCCTACGAGCAGTACTTC
TRBV27	NA	TRBJ1-1	once	CASSLGPGTHTEAFF	TGTGCCAGCAGTTTAGGGCCAGGGACTCACACTGAAGCTTTCTTT
TRBV10-3	TRBD2	TRBJ2-7	NA	CAISPGTSDSYEQYF	TGTGCCATCAGCCCCGGGACTAGCGACTCCTACGAGCAGTACTTC
TRBV2	NA	TRBJ2-4	NA	CASSDGFRSRLAKNIQYF	TGTGCCAGCAGTGATGGGTTTAGGAGCCGACTAGCCAAAAACATTCAGTACTTC
TRBV6-6	NA	TRBJ1-1	NA	CASSSTANTEAFF	TGTGCCAGCAGTTCGACAGCGAACACTGAAGCTTTCTTT
TRBV18	TRBD1	TRBJ1-1	NA	CASSPLGGQGRNTEAFF	TGTGCCAGCTCACCCCTCGGGGGACAGGGTAGGAACACTGAAGCTTTCTTT
TRBV6-2/TRBV6-3	TRBD2	TRBJ2-2	NA	CASSSAGGNTGELFF	TGTGCCAGCAGTTCTGCGGGAGGGAATACCGGGGAGCTGTTTTTT
TRBV6-1	TRBD2	TRBJ2-7	NA	CASSEGLAGSYEQYF	TGTGCCAGCAGTGAGGGACTAGCGGGCTCCTACGAGCAGTACTTC
TRBV19	TRBD1	TRBJ1-5	NA	CASSIFRGRGQGLSNQPQHF	TGTGCCAGTAGTATATTCCGAGGGCGGGGACAGGGCCTTAGCAATCAGCCCCAGCATTTT
TRBV24-1	TRBD2	TRBJ2-1	NA	CATSESSGTFYNEQFF	TGTGCCACCAGTGAATCTAGCGGGACGTTTTACAATGAGCAGTTCTTC
TRBV24-1	NA	TRBJ2-5	NA	CATSGGVGLEETQYF	TGTGCCACCAGTGGGGGGGTAGGATTGGAAGAGACCCAGTACTTC
TRBV9	TRBD2	TRBJ2-1	NA	CASSVAYLAAHRNEQFF	TGTGCCAGCAGCGTAGCCTACCTAGCGGCCCATAGGAATGAGCAGTTCTTC
TRBV4-1	TRBD2	TRBJ2-1	NA	CASSQGLAGGSYNEQFF	TGCGCCAGCAGCCAAGGGTTAGCGGGAGGATCCTACAATGAGCAGTTCTTC
TRBV4-2	TRBD2	TRBJ2-7	NA	CASSQGPSGSTDGHEQYF	TGTGCCAGCAGCCAAGGGCCTAGCGGGAGTACTGACGGCCACGAGCAGTACTTC
TRBV27	TRBD1	TRBJ1-6	once	CASSIQGAFNSPLHF	TGTGCCAGCAGTATCCAGGGGGCATTTAATTCACCCCTCCACTTT